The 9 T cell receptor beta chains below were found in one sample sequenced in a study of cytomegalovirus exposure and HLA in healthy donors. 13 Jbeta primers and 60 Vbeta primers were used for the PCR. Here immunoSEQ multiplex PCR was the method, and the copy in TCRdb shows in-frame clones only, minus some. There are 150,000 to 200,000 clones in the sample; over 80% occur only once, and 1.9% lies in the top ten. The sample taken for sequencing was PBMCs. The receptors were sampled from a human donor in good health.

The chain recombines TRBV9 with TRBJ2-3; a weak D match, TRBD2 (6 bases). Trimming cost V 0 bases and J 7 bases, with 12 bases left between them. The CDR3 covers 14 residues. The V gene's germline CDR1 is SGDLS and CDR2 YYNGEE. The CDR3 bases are TGTGCCAGCAGCGTAGTGGGGGGTAGGAATACGCAGTATTTT. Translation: CASSVVGGRNTQYF.

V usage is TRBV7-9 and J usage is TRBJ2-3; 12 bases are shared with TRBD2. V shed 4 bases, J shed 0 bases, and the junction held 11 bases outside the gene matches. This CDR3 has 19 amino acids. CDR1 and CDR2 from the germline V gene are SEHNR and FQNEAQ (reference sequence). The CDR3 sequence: CASSSPLAGGPASTDTQYF. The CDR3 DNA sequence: TGTGCCAGCAGCTCGCCTCTAGCGGGGGGGCCTGCGAGCACAGATACGCAGTATTTT.

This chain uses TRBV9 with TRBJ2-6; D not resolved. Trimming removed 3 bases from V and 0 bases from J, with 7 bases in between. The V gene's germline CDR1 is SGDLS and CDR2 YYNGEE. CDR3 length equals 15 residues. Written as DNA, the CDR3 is TGTGCCAGCAGCGGAGCATACTCTGGGGCCAACGTCCTGACTTTC. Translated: CASSGAYSGANVLTF.

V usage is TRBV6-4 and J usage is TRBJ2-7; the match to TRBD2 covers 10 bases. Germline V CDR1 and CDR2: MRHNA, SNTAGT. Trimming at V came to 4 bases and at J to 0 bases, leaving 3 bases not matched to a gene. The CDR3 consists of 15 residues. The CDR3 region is CASSVKRGGSYEQYF. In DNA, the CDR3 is TGTGCCAGCAGTGTTAAGCGGGGGGGCTCCTACGAGCAGTACTTC.

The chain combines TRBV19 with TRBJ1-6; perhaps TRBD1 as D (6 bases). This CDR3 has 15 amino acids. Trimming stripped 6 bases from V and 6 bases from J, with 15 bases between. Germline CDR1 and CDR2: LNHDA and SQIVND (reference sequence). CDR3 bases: TGTGCCAGTAGGATTGGGGGCGAGGGTAATTCACCCCTCCACTTT. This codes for CASRIGGEGNSPLHF.

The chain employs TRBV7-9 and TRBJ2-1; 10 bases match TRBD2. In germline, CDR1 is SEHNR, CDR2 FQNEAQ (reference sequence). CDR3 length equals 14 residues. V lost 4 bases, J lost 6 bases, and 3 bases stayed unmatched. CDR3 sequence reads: CASSSGLAFNEQFF. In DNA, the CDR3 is TGTGCCAGCAGCTCGGGACTAGCGTTCAATGAGCAGTTCTTC.

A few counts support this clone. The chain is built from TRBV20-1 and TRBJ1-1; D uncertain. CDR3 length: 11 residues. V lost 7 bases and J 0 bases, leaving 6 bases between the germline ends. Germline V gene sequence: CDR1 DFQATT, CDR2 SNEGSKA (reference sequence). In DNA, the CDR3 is TGCAGTGTATTAATGAACACTGAAGCTTTCTTT. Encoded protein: CSVLMNTEAFF.

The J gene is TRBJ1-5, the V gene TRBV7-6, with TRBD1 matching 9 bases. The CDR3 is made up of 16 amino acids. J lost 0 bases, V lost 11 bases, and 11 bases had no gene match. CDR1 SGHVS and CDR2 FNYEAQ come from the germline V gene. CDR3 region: CARRDREENSNQPQHF. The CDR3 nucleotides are TGTGCCCGCCGGGACAGGGAGGAGAATAGCAATCAGCCCCAGCATTTT.

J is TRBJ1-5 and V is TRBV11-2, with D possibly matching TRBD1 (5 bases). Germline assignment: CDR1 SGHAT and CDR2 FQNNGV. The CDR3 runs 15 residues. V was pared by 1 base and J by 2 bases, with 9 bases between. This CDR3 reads CASSLGRARNQPQHF. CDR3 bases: TGTGCCAGCAGCTTAGGCAGGGCCCGCAATCAGCCCCAGCATTTT.